The sequence of this T cell receptor beta chain was determined in a study of neurological immune-mediated disorders. This clonotype was counted a few times. MiXCR was run by TCRdb on the 5' RACE reads, yielding one entry per CDR3 protein. The sample has 50,000 to 70,000 distinct CDR3 sequences, around 2.3% seen once; the top ten hold about 3%. This sequence was found in a man aged 50-59 years with multiple sclerosis. Material: PBMCs.

The CDR3 region is CASSEPGRRNYGYTF. The CDR3 nucleotides read TGTGCCAGCAGCGAACCGGGCCGCAGAAACTATGGCTACACCTTC. V gene TRBV7-9 combines with J gene TRBJ1-2; D not certain. The CDR3 spans 15 residues. Trimming took off 5 bases at V and 2 bases at J, with 15 bases between the two ends. The germline V gene encodes CDR1 SEHNR and CDR2 FQNEAQ (reference sequence).